Described below is a single TCR beta chain sequence and its context. The antigen remains undetermined. The Oncomine TCR Beta short-read assay was what sequenced the DNA obtained from cultured CD4+ T cells. TCRdb used MiXCR to reprocess the PCR reads, holding one entry per CDR3 protein. The table lists 8,500 to 10,000 distinct CDR3 sequences, roughly 50% of them singletons. This entry comes from a study of vaccination and CD4 T cells after COVID-19. Treatment given: approximately 10-day PBMC culture with coronavirus spike peptide pools or control peptides (ViraFEST assay). CDR1 SGDLS and CDR2 YYNGEE come from the germline V gene. This CDR3 spans 14 amino acids. Trimming left V 0 bases short and J 2 bases short, with 8 bases between.

Input material: CD4+ T cells from blood, cultured in vitro. The sequence derives from a human donor who had recovered from COVID-19. The V gene is TRBV9, the J gene TRBJ1-2; the D gene is possibly TRBD1 (6 bases). CDR3 DNA sequence: TGTGCCAGCAGCGTAGGGCAGGGGAACTATGGCTACACCTTC. Encoded protein: CASSVGQGNYGYTF.